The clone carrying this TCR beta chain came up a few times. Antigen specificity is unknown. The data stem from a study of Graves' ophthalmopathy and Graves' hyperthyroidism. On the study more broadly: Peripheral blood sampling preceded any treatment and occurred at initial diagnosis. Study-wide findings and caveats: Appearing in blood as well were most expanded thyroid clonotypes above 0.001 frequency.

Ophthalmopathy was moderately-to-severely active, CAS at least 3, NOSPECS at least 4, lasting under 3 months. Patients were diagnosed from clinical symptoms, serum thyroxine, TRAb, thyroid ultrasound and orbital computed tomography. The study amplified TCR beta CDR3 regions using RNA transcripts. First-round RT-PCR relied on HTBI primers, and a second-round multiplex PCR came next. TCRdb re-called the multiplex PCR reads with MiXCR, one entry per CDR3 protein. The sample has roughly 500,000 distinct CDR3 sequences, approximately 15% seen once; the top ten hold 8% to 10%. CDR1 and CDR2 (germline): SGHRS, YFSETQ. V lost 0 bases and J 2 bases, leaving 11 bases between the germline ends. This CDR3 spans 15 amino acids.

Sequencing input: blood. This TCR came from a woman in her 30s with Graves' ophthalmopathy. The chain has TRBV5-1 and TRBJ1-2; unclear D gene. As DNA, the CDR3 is TGCGCCAGCAGCTTGGTTGGGAGTCTCAACTATGGCTACACCTTC. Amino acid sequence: CASSLVGSLNYGYTF.